The clone carrying this TCR beta chain was observed many times. As yet, its antigen is unknown. This sample was included in a study of T cell repertoires in cytomegalovirus infection. Findings of the study overall: The study identified carriers of CMV plus the relevant HLA from cumulative public TCR beta family frequency.

Using its own MiXCR run on the reads, TCRdb lists one record per CDR3 protein. The repertoire has hundreds of thousands of distinct CDR3 sequences, roughly 15% of them found once; the top ten carry around 12%. V lost 6 bases, J lost 3 bases, and 4 bases stayed unmatched. The V gene's germline CDR1 is MNHNS and CDR2 SASEGT. The CDR3 extends over 15 amino acids. The chain couples TRBV6-1 to TRBJ2-3; 12 bases fit TRBD2. The TCR sequence derives from a human donor in good health (CMV status not recorded). Some clones in this sample may be carry-over from other donors' samples. Sequencing used PBMCs. The CDR3 is CASRSGLAGTDTQYF. In DNA form, the CDR3 reads TGTGCCAGCAGGTCCGGACTAGCGGGGACAGATACGCAGTATTTT.